The 26 T cell receptor beta chains below come from one sample, sequenced in a study of blood T cell repertoires in COVID-19 (TCRdb year 2020). Library preparation employed the immunoSEQ multiplex PCR assay. Drawn from immuneACCESS, this table holds only the in-frame rearrangements with V and J called that TCRdb kept. Clones are partly lost; checked studies trace under half to an unresolved V gene and leave the rest unexplained. This sample holds about 93,000 clones; roughly 90% were observed only once. The ten biggest clones cover about 1.6% of the sample. Sequenced sample: peripheral blood. The receptors originated from a human donor with active COVID-19. The donor label of this sample is uncertain.

For the CDR3, the DNA is TGTGCCAGCAGTGAGACAGGAACCCTAGCCAAAAACATTCAGTACTTC. This encodes CASSETGTLAKNIQYF. The chain combines TRBV2 with TRBJ2-4; TRBD1 is a possible D gene (6 bases). Germline assignment: CDR1 SNHLY and CDR2 FYNNEI. V was cut by 3 bases and J by 0 bases, with 12 bases left in between. This CDR3 is built from 16 residues.

The V call is TRBV5-1, the J call TRBJ2-3; no reliable D call. The CDR3 has 15 amino acids. Per germline, CDR1 SGHRS and CDR2 YFSETQ. Trimming took off 0 bases at V and 5 bases at J, with 13 bases between the two ends. This CDR3 is CASSLGFRVGDTQYF. The CDR3 DNA sequence: TGCGCCAGCAGCTTGGGGTTTCGCGTCGGAGATACGCAGTATTTT.

J is TRBJ2-7 and V is TRBV3-1 (or the pseudogene TRBV3-2); TRBD1 matches at 8 bases. The CDR3 totals 16 residues. J lost 3 bases, V lost 4 bases, and 11 bases had no gene match. Per the germline V gene, CDR1 is LGHDT and CDR2 is YNNKEL (reference sequence). CDR3 sequence reads: CASSLGPGQANYEQYF. Here the CDR3 DNA reads TGTGCCAGCAGCCTTGGACCGGGACAGGCTAACTACGAGCAGTACTTC.

The rearrangement uses TRBV5-1 and TRBJ2-1, with 9 bases matching TRBD2. This CDR3 is built from 15 residues. The germline V gene encodes CDR1 SGHRS and CDR2 YFSETQ. J gave up 6 bases and V 3 bases, and 7 bases lay outside the gene matches. CDR3 coding DNA: TGCGCCAGCAGCTCCGCGGGACTAGCTTCCAATGAGCAGTTCTTC. It encodes CASSSAGLASNEQFF. Full variable domain (rest looked up from reference TRBV5-1 and TRBJ2-1): KAGVTQTPRYLIKTRGQQVTLSCSPISGHRSVSWYQQTPGQGLQFLFEYFSETQRNKGNFPGRFSGRQFSNSRSEMNVSTLELGDSALYLCASSSAGLASNEQFFGPGTRLTVL.

This chain's CDR3 is CATSDSVTDRGFTDTQYF. As DNA, the CDR3 is TGTGCCACCAGTGATTCCGTCACCGACAGGGGGTTCACAGATACGCAGTATTTT. The rearrangement links TRBV24-1 to TRBJ2-3, with 9 bases that match TRBD1. CDR3 length: 18 residues. Germline CDR1 reads KGHDR; CDR2 reads SFDVKD. J gave up 2 bases and V 2 bases, and 10 bases lay outside the gene matches.

This chain links TRBV7-9 with TRBJ2-5, with D possibly being TRBD2 (5 bases). The CDR3 extends over 14 amino acids. Between the trimmed V and J ends, which lost 1 base and 1 base, there was a span of 7 bases. Germline CDR1 SEHNR, CDR2 FQNEAQ (reference sequence). CDR3 sequence: CASSLGGLQETQYF. Written as DNA, the CDR3 is TGTGCCAGCAGCTTAGGCGGGCTCCAAGAGACCCAGTACTTC.

V and J are TRBV5-1 and TRBJ2-7, with 8 positions matching TRBD1. This CDR3 has 14 residues. CDR1 SGHRS and CDR2 YFSETQ come from the germline V gene. V lost 0 bases to trimming and J lost 7 bases; unmatched junction nucleotides: 6. Written as DNA, the CDR3 is TGCGCCAGCAGCTTGGAGCAGGGGGCGAAAGAGCAGTACTTC. Translated: CASSLEQGAKEQYF.

This clone was observed a single time. The chain recombines TRBV3-1 (or the pseudogene TRBV3-2) with TRBJ2-5, with TRBD2 matching over 13 bases. The CDR3 contains 18 residues. Germline V gene data show CDR1 as LGHDT and CDR2 as YNNKEL (reference sequence). Trimming took 3 bases from V and 4 from J; bases not matched to a gene: 11. DNA for the CDR3: TGTGCCAGCAGCCAGGGACTAGCGGGGTCCACAGTCGGAGAGACCCAGTACTTC. Translated: CASSQGLAGSTVGETQYF.

The V and J genes are TRBV21-1 and TRBJ1-5. TRBV21-1 is shown as a pseudogene. The CDR3 is made up of 20 amino acids. The CDR3 region has the DNA TGTGCCAGCAGCAATGGGAAACGGGATGGGAGGGGTTGGAGCAATCAGCCCCAGCATTTT. Protein sequence: CASSNGKRDGRGWSNQPQHF.

V usage is TRBV9 and J usage is TRBJ2-7; TRBD1 is a possible D gene (6 bases). Trimming left V 1 base short and J 4 bases short, with 9 bases between. Germline loops: CDR1 SGDLS, CDR2 YYNGEE. This CDR3 is 13 amino acids long. This CDR3 is CASSVSTGYEQYF. In nucleotides, the CDR3 is TGTGCCAGCAGCGTATCGACAGGTTACGAGCAGTACTTC.

For the CDR3, the DNA is TGTGCCAGCAGCCAAGATCGTAGGCGGGGAGGCTCCTACAATGAGCAGTTCTTC. It is translated as CASSQDRRRGGSYNEQFF. The chain is built from TRBV14 and TRBJ2-1; D is possibly TRBD2 (6 bases). The V end was cut by 0 bases, the J end by 0 bases, with 15 bases between. This CDR3 comprises 18 residues. Germline V gives CDR1 SGHDN, CDR2 FVKESK.

This clone was seen a single time. The chain has TRBV5-8 and TRBJ2-2; D is ambiguous. Germline V lookup: CDR1 SGHTS, CDR2 YDEGEE. CDR3 length equals 15 residues. Trimming pared 4 bases from V and 0 bases from J, leaving 10 bases between. CDR3 in amino acids: CASSPIQTNTGELFF. The CDR3 DNA sequence: TGTGCCAGCAGCCCGATACAGACGAACACCGGGGAGCTGTTTTTT.

This sequence joins TRBV5-5 and TRBJ2-3; 14 bases match TRBD2. Germline V gives CDR1 SGHKS, CDR2 YYEKEE (reference sequence). CDR3 length: 16 amino acids. V trimming: 4 bases; J trimming: 6 bases; junction bases outside the gene matches: 7. The CDR3 coding sequence is TGTGCCAGCAGCGTGACTAGCGGGGGGGCCTTTGATACGCAGTATTTT. This encodes CASSVTSGGAFDTQYF. Full variable domain (remainder filled in from reference TRBV5-5 and TRBJ2-3): DAGVTQSPTHLIKTRGQQVTLRCSPISGHKSVSWYQQVLGQGPQFIFQYYEKEERGRGNFPDRFSARQFPNYSSELNVNALLLGDSALYLCASSVTSGGAFDTQYFGPGTRLTVL.

The chain employs TRBV15 and TRBJ1-5; perhaps TRBD1 as D (5 bases). Germline V CDR1 and CDR2: LNHNV, YYDKDF (reference sequence). This CDR3 region has 12 residues. The germline V and J ends were trimmed by 8 bases and 4 bases, with 9 bases remaining between them. This CDR3 reads CATAAGNQPQHF. The CDR3 DNA follows: TGTGCCACCGCGGCAGGGAATCAGCCCCAGCATTTT.

The V gene is TRBV9, the J gene TRBJ1-1; D perhaps matches TRBD1 (5 bases). The germline V gene encodes CDR1 SGDLS and CDR2 YYNGEE. Trimming removed 0 bases at V and 3 bases at J, with 6 bases between. The CDR3 runs 13 residues. The CDR3 loop is CASSVGGDTEAFF. The CDR3 nucleotides are TGTGCCAGCAGCGTAGGGGGGGACACTGAAGCTTTCTTT.

This clone was observed a few times. The J gene is TRBJ2-3, the V gene TRBV19, with a weak D call TRBD2 (6 bases). Germline V gives CDR1 LNHDA, CDR2 SQIVND (reference sequence). V was trimmed by 5 bases and J by 3 bases, leaving 24 bases between them. The CDR3 length is 18 residues. Here the CDR3 reads CASSVDLRRREVTDTQYF. The CDR3 DNA reads TGTGCCAGTAGTGTGGACCTCAGGAGAAGGGAGGTAACAGATACGCAGTATTTT.

CDR3 in DNA: TGTGCCAGTAGTGGGAGGGACTTACTAATGAACACAGATACGCAGTATTTT. It yields the protein CASSGRDLLMNTDTQYF. This chain joins TRBV19 and TRBJ2-3; TRBD2 aligns across 7 bases. The junction had 13 bases not matched to a gene; V was cut back by 5 bases and J by 2 bases. The germline CDR1 and CDR2 sequences are LNHDA and SQIVND (reference sequence). There are 17 residues in the CDR3.

The chain joins TRBV5-1 to TRBJ2-7; 7 bases map to TRBD1. Trimming at V came to 6 bases and at J to 5 bases, leaving 11 bases not matched to a gene. CDR1 is SGHRS and CDR2 is YFSETQ in the germline V gene. The CDR3 contains 14 residues. The CDR3 sequence: CASTSRNRGHEQYF. CDR3 in DNA: TGCGCCAGCACATCACGAAACAGGGGACACGAGCAGTACTTC.

The chain joins TRBV11-2 to TRBJ2-1; 8 bases align to TRBD2. Germline assignment: CDR1 SGHAT and CDR2 FQNNGV. Trimming at V came to 3 bases and at J to 7 bases, leaving 5 bases not matched to a gene. The CDR3 runs to 14 residues. DNA of the CDR3: TGTGCCAGCAGCTTGTCAGCGGGGGTAAATGAGCAGTTCTTC. It yields the protein CASSLSAGVNEQFF.

The CDR3 DNA sequence: TGTGCCAGCAGCTTGATAGGAGGCACTGAAGCTTTCTTT. Residues: CASSLIGGTEAFF. V is TRBV7-2 and J is TRBJ1-1; D gene uncertain. From germline, CDR1 is SGHTA and CDR2 FQGNSA. This CDR3 has 13 amino acids. V lost 3 bases to trimming and J lost 4 bases, with 9 bases between them.

This clone has a single count. V gene TRBV7-9 combines with J gene TRBJ2-7; D remains unclear. V was trimmed by 5 bases and J by 3 bases, leaving 5 bases between them. CDR1 SEHNR and CDR2 FQNEAQ come from the germline V gene (reference sequence). This CDR3 comprises 11 residues. CDR3 sequence (DNA): TGTGCCAGCAGCATTCACTACGAGCAGTACTTC. Its protein product is CASSIHYEQYF.

This clone appeared many times. The chain uses TRBV5-6 and TRBJ2-7; 9 bases fit TRBD2. After removal of 0 bases from V and 4 bases from J, the junction contained 8 bases not matched to a gene. CDR3 size: 16 residues. In germline, CDR1 is SGHDT, CDR2 YYEEEE. Here the CDR3 reads CASSLGAGGRSYEQYF. The CDR3 bases are TGTGCCAGCAGCTTGGGAGCGGGGGGCCGGTCGTACGAGCAGTACTTC.

The chain recombines TRBV19 with TRBJ2-1; D gene uncertain. The germline V gene encodes CDR1 LNHDA and CDR2 SQIVND (reference sequence). Between the trimmed V and J ends, which lost 1 base and 7 bases, there was a span of 8 bases. CDR3 length equals 13 residues. In nucleotides, the CDR3 is TGTGCCAGTAGTATAGTCGTAACAAATGAGCAGTTCTTC. Translation gives CASSIVVTNEQFF.

V usage is TRBV27 and J usage is TRBJ2-1, with 7 nucleotides matching TRBD2. J was trimmed by 8 bases and V by 0 bases; bases with no gene match: 13. The CDR3 loop spans 17 amino acids. In germline, CDR1 is MNHEY, CDR2 SMNVEV (reference sequence). CDR3 residues: CASSLSIAASGRHEQFF. CDR3 in DNA: TGTGCCAGCAGTTTATCGATTGCGGCTAGCGGACGGCATGAGCAGTTCTTC.

The rearrangement joins TRBV19 to TRBJ1-2, with D perhaps TRBD1 (5 bases). CDR3 length: 14 amino acids. Trimming pared 4 bases from V and 0 bases from J, leaving 9 bases between. From germline, CDR1 is LNHDA and CDR2 SQIVND (reference sequence). The CDR3 DNA reads TGTGCCAGTAGTACCCAGGGTCCTAACTATGGCTACACCTTC. This translates into CASSTQGPNYGYTF. The full variable domain, with the rest looked up from reference TRBV19 and TRBJ1-2, is DGGITQSPKYLFRKEGQNVTLSCEQNLNHDAMYWYRQDPGQGLRLIYYSQIVNDFQKGDIAEGYSVSREKKESFPLTVTSAQKNPTAFYLCASSTQGPNYGYTFGSGTRLTVV.

This clone was counted only a few times. The chain recombines TRBV24-1 with TRBJ1-5; 9 positions match TRBD1. This CDR3 is 15 amino acids long. V shed 3 bases and J 4 bases; nucleotides not matched to a gene: 3. Germline assignment: CDR1 KGHDR and CDR2 SFDVKD. For the CDR3, the DNA is TGTGCCACCAGTGATCCGGGACAGGGAAATCAGCCCCAGCATTTT. Translation gives CATSDPGQGNQPQHF.